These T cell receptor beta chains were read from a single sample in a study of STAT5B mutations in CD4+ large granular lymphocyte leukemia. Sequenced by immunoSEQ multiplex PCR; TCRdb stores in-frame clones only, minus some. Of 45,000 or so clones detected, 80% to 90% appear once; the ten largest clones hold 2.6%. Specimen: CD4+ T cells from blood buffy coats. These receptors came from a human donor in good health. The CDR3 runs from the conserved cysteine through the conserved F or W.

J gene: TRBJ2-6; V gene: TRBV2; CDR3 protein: CASAARSGANVLTF
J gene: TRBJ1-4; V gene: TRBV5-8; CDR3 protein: CASSLDLQGGTVNEKLFF
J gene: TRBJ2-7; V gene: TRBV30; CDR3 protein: CAWSVGGFLYEQYF
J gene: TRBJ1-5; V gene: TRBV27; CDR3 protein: CASSPQNQPQHF
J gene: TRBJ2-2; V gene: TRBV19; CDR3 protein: CASSPEGLAGVTESGELFF
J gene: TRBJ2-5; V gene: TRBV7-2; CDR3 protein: CASSLSGTQYF
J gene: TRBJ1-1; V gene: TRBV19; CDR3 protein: CASSIRHDMNTEAFF
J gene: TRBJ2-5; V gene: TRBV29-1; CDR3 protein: CSVRRGREETQYF
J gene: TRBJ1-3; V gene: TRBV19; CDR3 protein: CASTPNPPGHSGNTIYF
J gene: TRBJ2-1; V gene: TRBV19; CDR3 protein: CASSIGGGAAEGNEQFF
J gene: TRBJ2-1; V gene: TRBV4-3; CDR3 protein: CASSRRTSGGYNEQFF
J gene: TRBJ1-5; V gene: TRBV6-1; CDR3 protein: CASSEATGVQPQHF
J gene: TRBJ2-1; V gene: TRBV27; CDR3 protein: CASNYQGGSSNEQFF
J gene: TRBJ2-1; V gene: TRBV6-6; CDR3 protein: CASSYPSGRLSNEQFF
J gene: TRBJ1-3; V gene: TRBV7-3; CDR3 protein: CASSFYRKDVPSGNTIYF
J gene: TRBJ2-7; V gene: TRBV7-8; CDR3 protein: CASSPGTAAEQYF
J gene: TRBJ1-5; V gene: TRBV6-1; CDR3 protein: CASSEGFNQPQHF
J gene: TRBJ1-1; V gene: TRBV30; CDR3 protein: CAWSSRSPAFF
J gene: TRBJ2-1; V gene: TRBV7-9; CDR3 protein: CASSPEREQFF
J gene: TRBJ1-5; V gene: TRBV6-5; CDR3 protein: CASSFRQAGPQHF
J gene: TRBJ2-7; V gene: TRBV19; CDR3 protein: CASSTGTSGTYEQYF
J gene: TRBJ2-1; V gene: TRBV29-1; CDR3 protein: CSAGGGLNEQFF
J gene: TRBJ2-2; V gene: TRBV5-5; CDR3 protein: CASSFRWNTGELFF
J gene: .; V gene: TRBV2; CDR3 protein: CASNFGGSSEQYF
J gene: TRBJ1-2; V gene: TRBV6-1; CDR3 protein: CASSTYRVGYGYTF
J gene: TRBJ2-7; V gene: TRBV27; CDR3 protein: CARGGVSYEQYF
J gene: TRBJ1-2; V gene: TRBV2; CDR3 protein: CASRERQQANYGYTF
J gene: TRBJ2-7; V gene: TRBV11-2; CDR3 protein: CASSPTRGLSSYEQYF
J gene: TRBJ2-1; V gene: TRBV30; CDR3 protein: CAWSVRRSLRGYNEQFF
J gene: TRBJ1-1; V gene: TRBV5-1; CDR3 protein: CASSLEGDRPLRGTEAFF
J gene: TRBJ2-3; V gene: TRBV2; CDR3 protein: CASKGSTDTQYF